A selection of T cell receptor beta chains follows, all from one sample in a study of CD8+ T cells in alopecia areata. TCRdb's table, derived via immunoSEQ multiplex PCR, lists solely in-frame clones and lacks some. The table records under 95,000 clones, about two thirds of them present only once. The source was CD8+ T cells sorted from blood, collected at roughly week 45, from a patient treated with tofacitinib. All receptors derive from a human donor with alopecia areata. CDR3s include the opening cysteine and the closing phenylalanine or tryptophan. The order of the fields is D gene, V gene, J gene, clone size, CDR3 DNA, CDR3 protein. The D gene is left open where the match is weak. Size is stated for part of the rows, as once, few or many counts, or as a class when the clone is expanded.

TRBD2,TRBV9,TRBJ2-3,once,TGTGCCAGCAGCCCCAGCGGGGGGGATACAGATACGCAGTATTTT,CASSPSGGDTDTQYF
TRBD2,TRBV2,TRBJ2-3,few,TGTGCCGCCCGGACTAGCGCGGAACCTAGCACAGATACGCAGTATTTT,CAARTSAEPSTDTQYF
-,TRBV7-9,TRBJ1-1,-,TGTGCCAGCAGCTTCGGGGACACTGAAGCTTTCTTT,CASSFGDTEAFF
-,TRBV29-1,TRBJ2-2,once,TGCAACGTTGAAGATCAACACACCGGGGAGCTGTTTTTT,CNVEDQHTGELFF
-,TRBV4-3,TRBJ1-2,-,TGCGCCAGCAGCCAGAACCCCACGGAGGGCTACACCTTC,CASSQNPTEGYTF
-,TRBV29-1,TRBJ2-1,-,TGCAGCGTTGTTTTGGGGGGGCCGATAAATGAGCAGTTCTTC,CSVVLGGPINEQFF
TRBD1,TRBV7-9,TRBJ1-4,-,TGTGCCAGCAGCCCACGGGACAGGGGTCCGCAGGGTGAAAAACTGTTTTTT,CASSPRDRGPQGEKLFF
-,TRBV7-3,TRBJ2-3,once,TGTGCCAGCAGCTCCGCAGGGGGGGCCTCAGATACGCAGTATTTT,CASSSAGGASDTQYF
TRBD1,TRBV6-5,TRBJ1-1,-,TGTGCCGTTCACAGGGGAATTTACACTGAAGCTTTCTTT,CAVHRGIYTEAFF
-,TRBV5-6,TRBJ2-2,-,TGTGCCAGCAGCCCTCTTCCGGGGATAAACACCGGGGAGCTGTTTTTT,CASSPLPGINTGELFF
TRBD1,TRBV13,TRBJ1-2,-,TGTGCCAGCAGCTTAGGGGGGACAGAGGATGGCTACACCTTC,CASSLGGTEDGYTF
-,TRBV9,TRBJ1-1,-,TGTGCCAGCAGCCCGGGGTCGAACACTGAAGCTTTCTTT,CASSPGSNTEAFF
-,TRBV11-2,TRBJ2-2,-,TGTGCCAGCAGCACCCGGACGGATAGTACCGGGGAGCTGTTTTTT,CASSTRTDSTGELFF
TRBD1,TRBV10-2,TRBJ1-5,once,TGCGCCAGCAGGGAGGGACAGGGGGCGCCTCAGCCCCAGCATTTT,CASREGQGAPQPQHF
TRBD1,TRBV30,TRBJ1-2,-,TGTGCCTGGAGTGCGGGGACAGGGGGTGGCTACACCTTC,CAWSAGTGGGYTF
-,TRBV10-3,TRBJ2-7,-,TGTGCCATCAGTGAGTCGAGACAGGAAGGGGAGCAGTACTTC,CAISESRQEGEQYF
TRBD1,TRBV19,TRBJ1-2,-,TGTGCCAGTAGGTTGATCCGGGACAGGGGAGACTATGGCTACACCTTC,CASRLIRDRGDYGYTF
-,TRBV29-1,TRBJ1-4,-,TGCAGCGCCTGGGACTGGCTGAATGAAAAACTGTTTTTT,CSAWDWLNEKLFF
-,TRBV6-5,TRBJ1-1,-,TGTGCCAGCAGACTTGGACGGATGAACACTGAAGCTTTCTTT,CASRLGRMNTEAFF
-,TRBV29-1,TRBJ1-5,-,TGCAGCGTTGAAACAGGGAGGTCCGATCAGCCCCAGCATTTT,CSVETGRSDQPQHF
-,TRBV29-1,TRBJ2-2,few,TGCAGCGTTGACAGCGACACCGGGGAGCTGTTTTTT,CSVDSDTGELFF
TRBD1,TRBV27,TRBJ2-1,-,TGTGCCAGCAGTTGGGACAGGGGTTACAATGAGCAGTTCTTC,CASSWDRGYNEQFF